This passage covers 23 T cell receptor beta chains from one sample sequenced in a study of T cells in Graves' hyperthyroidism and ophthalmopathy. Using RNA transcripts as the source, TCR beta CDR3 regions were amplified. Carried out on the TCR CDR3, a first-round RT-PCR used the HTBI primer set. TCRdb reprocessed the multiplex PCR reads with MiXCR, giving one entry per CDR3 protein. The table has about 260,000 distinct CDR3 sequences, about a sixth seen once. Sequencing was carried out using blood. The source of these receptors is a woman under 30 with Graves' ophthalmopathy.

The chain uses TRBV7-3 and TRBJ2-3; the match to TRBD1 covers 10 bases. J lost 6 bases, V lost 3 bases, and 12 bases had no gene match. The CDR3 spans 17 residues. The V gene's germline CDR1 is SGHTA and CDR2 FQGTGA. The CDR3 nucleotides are TGTGCCAGCAGCTTGGGGGTGGACAGGGGGGGCCCGGATACGCAGTATTTT. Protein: CASSLGVDRGGPDTQYF.

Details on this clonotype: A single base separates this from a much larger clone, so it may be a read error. The CDR3 sequence is CASGGSYEQFF. In DNA, the CDR3 is TGTGCCAGCGGGGGGTCCTACGAGCAGTTCTTC. This rearrangement joins TRBV7-9 to TRBJ2-7, with D tentatively TRBD2 (6 bases). The J call is doubtful: the DNA matches TRBJ2-1 better. CDR3 length equals 11 residues. CDR1 is SEHNR, CDR2 FQNEAQ, per germline (reference sequence).

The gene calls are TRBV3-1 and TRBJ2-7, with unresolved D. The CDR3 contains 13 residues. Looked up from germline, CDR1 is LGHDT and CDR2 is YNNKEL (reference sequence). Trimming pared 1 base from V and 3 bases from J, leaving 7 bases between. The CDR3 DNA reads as TGTGCCAGCAGCCAAGGCGTCAACTACGAGCAGTACTTC. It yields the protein CASSQGVNYEQYF.

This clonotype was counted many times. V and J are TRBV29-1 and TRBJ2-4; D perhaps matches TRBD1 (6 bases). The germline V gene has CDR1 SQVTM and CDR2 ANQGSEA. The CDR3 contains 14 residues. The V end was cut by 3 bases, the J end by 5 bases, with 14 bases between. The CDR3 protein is CSVEGLGGENIQYF. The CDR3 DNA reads TGCAGCGTTGAGGGGTTAGGGGGAGAAAACATTCAGTACTTC.

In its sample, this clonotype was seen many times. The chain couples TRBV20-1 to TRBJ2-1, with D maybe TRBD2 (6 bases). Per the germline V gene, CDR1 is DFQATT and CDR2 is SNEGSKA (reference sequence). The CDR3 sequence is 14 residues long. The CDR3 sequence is CSVLNSGTYNEQFF. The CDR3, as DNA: TGCAGCGTTCTTAATAGCGGAACCTACAATGAGCAGTTCTTC.

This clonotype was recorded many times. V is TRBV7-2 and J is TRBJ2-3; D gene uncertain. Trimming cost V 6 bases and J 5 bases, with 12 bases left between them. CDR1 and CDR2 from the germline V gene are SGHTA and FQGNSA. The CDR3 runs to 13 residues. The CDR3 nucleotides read TGTGCCAGCAGAACTCCTCCTGGAGATACGCAGTATTTT. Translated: CASRTPPGDTQYF.

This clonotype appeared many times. The CDR3 loop reads CAWASPGLAEETQYF. For the CDR3, the DNA is TGTGCCTGGGCCTCTCCGGGACTAGCTGAAGAGACCCAGTACTTC. The rearrangement uses TRBV30 and TRBJ2-5; 9 bases map to TRBD2. The CDR3 has 15 amino acids. The trim removed 5 bases at V and 3 bases at J, leaving 10 bases unmatched. The germline CDR1 and CDR2 sequences are GTSNPN and SVGIG (reference sequence).

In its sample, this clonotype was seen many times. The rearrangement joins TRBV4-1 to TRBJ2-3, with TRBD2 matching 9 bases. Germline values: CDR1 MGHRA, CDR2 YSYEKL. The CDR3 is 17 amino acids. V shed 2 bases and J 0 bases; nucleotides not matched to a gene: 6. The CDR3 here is CASSQRGGRASTDTQYF. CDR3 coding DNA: TGCGCCAGCAGCCAAAGAGGCGGGAGGGCGAGCACAGATACGCAGTATTTT.

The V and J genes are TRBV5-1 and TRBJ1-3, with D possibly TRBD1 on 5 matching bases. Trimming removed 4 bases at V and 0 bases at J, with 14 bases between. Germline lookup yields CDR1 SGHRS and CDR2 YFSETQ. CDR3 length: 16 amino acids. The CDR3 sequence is CASSVGAASSGNTIYF. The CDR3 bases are TGCGCCAGCAGCGTCGGGGCGGCGAGCTCTGGAAACACCATATATTTT.

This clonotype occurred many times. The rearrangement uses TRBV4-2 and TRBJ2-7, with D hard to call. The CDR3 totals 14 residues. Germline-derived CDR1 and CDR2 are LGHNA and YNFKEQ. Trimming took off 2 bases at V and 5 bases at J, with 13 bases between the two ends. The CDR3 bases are TGTGCCAGCAGCCAATTATGGCGTGGCAACGAGCAGTACTTC. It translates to CASSQLWRGNEQYF.

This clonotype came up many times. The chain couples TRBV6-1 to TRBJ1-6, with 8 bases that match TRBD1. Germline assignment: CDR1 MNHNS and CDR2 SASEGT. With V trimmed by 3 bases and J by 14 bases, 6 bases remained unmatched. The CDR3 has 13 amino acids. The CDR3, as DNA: TGTGCCAGCAGTGAGACAGGGGCTGGGACCCTCCACTTT. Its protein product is CASSETGAGTLHF.

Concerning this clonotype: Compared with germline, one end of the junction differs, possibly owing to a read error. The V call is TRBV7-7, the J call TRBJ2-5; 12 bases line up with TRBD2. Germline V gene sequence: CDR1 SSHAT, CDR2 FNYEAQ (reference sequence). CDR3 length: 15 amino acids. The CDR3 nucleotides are TGTGCTAGCAGCTGGACTAGCGGGATCCAAGAGACCCAGTACTTC. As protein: CASSWTSGIQETQYF.

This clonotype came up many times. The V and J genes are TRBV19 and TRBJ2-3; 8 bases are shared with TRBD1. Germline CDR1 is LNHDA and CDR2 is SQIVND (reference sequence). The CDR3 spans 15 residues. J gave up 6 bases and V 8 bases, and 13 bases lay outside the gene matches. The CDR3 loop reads CASANRDRSMDTQYF. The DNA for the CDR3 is TGTGCCAGTGCTAACCGGGACAGGTCGATGGATACGCAGTATTTT.

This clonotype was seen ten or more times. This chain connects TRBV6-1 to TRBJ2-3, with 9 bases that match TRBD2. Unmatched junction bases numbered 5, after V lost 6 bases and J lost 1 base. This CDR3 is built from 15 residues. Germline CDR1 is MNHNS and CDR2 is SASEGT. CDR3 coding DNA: TGTGCCAGCAGCTTAGCGGGGGTTCGCACAGATACGCAGTATTTT. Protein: CASSLAGVRTDTQYF.

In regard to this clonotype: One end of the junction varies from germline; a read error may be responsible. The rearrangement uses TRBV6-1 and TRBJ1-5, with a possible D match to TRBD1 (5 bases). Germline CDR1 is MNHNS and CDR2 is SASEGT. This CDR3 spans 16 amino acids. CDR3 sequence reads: CAISEFPGTSNQPQHF. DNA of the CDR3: TGTGCCATCAGTGAGTTTCCGGGGACGAGCAATCAGCCCCAGCATTTT.

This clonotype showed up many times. The CDR3 here is CASSQLAGGIYNEQFF. The DNA of the CDR3 is TGTGCCAGCAGCCAGCTAGCGGGGGGGATCTACAATGAGCAGTTCTTC. This chain connects TRBV7-8 to TRBJ2-1; 12 bases are a match to TRBD2. Germline assignment: CDR1 SGHVS and CDR2 FQNEAQ. The V gene end was trimmed by 5 bases and the J gene end by 3 bases; junction bases not matched to a gene: 5. CDR3 length: 16 amino acids. Looking up the rest from reference TRBV7-8 and TRBJ2-1 gives the full variable domain: GAGVSQSPRYKVAKRGQDVALRCDPISGHVSLFWYQQALGQGPEFLTYFQNEAQLDKSGLPSDRFFAERPEGSVSTLKIQRTQQEDSAVYLCASSQLAGGIYNEQFFGPGTRLTVL.

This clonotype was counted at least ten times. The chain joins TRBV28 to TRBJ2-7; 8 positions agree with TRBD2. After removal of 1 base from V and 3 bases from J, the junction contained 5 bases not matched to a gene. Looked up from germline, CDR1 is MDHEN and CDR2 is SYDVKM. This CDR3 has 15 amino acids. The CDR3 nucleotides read TGTGCCAGCAGTTTATCCGGGACTAGGATCTACGAGCAGTACTTC. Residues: CASSLSGTRIYEQYF.

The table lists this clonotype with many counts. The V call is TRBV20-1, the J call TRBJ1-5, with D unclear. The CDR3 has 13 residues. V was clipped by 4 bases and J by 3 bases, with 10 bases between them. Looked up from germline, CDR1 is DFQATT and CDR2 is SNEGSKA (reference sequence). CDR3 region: CSATDGANQPQHF. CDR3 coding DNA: TGCAGTGCTACCGACGGAGCCAATCAGCCCCAGCATTTT.

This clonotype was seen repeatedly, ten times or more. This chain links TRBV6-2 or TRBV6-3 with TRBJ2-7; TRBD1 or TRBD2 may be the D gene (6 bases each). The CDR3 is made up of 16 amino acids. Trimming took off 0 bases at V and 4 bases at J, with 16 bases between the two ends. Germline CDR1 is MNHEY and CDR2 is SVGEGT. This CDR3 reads CASSYSMRDTSYEQYF. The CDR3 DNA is TGTGCCAGCAGTTACTCTATGCGGGACACATCATACGAGCAGTACTTC.

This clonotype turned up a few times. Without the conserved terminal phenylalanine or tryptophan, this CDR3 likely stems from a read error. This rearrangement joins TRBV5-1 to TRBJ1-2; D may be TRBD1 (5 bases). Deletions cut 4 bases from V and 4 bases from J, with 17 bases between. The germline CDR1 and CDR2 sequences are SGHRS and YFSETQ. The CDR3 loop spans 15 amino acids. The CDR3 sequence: CASSLPGGGFYGYTL. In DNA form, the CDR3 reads TGCGCCAGCAGCCTCCCCGGCGGGGGATTCTATGGCTACACCCTC.

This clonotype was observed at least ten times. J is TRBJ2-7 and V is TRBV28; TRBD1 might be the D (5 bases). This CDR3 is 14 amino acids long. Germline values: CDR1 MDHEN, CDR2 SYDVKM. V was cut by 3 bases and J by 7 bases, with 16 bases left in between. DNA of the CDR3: TGTGCCAGCAGTTTTTTCCGGCAGGGTTCTGAGCAGTACTTC. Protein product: CASSFFRQGSEQYF.

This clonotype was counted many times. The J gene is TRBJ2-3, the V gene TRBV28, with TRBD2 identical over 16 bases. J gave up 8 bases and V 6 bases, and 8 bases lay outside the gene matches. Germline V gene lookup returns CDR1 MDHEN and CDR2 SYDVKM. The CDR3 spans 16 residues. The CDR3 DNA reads TGTGCCAGCAGACCCGGGACTAGCGGGGGGGCTATTACGCAGTATTTT. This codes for CASRPGTSGGAITQYF.

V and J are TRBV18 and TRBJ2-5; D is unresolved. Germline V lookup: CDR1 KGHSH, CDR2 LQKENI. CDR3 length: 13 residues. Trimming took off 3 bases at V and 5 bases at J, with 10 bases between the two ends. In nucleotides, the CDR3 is TGTGCCAGCTCACCTAATGTGGGGGAGACCCAGTACTTC. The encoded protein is CASSPNVGETQYF.